This T cell receptor beta chain was profiled in a study of read filtering for tumor transcriptome and immune sequencing. Germline values: CDR1 SGHTA, CDR2 FQGNSA. The ends were cut back, 4 bases at V and 1 base at J, with 9 bases in the middle. There are 14 residues in the CDR3. This library used roughly 370 ng RNA and molecular barcoded adaptors spanning alpha/delta and beta/gamma chains. TCRdb analysed the reads with MiXCR anew, one entry per CDR3 protein. The table records some 120,000 distinct CDR3 sequences, 13% of them present only once. This clonotype appeared a few times. Since a much larger clone is just one base distant, this may be a read error.

The material sequenced was a population of CD138-negative cells sorted from bone marrow. The rearrangement uses TRBV7-2 and TRBJ2-3, with a possible D match to TRBD2 (5 bases). The receptor's source is a donor at least 40 years old with multiple myeloma. The CDR3 coding sequence is TGTGCCAGCAGCTCCCCGAGGGGCACAGATACGCAGTATTTT. Protein sequence: CASSSPRGTDTQYF.